The rows below give T cell receptor beta chains drawn from one sample of a study of cytomegalovirus exposure and HLA in healthy donors. TCRdb keeps only in-frame clones here, not all; method: immunoSEQ multiplex PCR. Among about 160,000 clones, 77% were seen once, and the ten largest hold 1.5% to 2%. The sample comprised PBMCs. Receptor source: a woman in her twenties or thirties in good health and CMV-seronegative. The conserved cysteine and the conserved F or W are not part of the CDR3 here. The D gene is left open where the match is weak.

D gene: -; V gene: TRBV6-6; CDR3 protein: ASSYSRGTEAF
D gene: -; V gene: TRBV19; CDR3 protein: ASKNADSRDAF
D gene: -; V gene: TRBV2; CDR3 protein: ASSRQGLGQETQY
D gene: TRBD1; V gene: TRBV6-1; CDR3 protein: ASSLPTGRPYEQY
D gene: -; V gene: TRBV7-6; CDR3 protein: ASSLWVGETGELF
D gene: -; V gene: TRBV5-1; CDR3 protein: ASSLGREADTQY
D gene: -; V gene: TRBV19; CDR3 protein: ASSIVPGAETQY
D gene: -; V gene: TRBV10-2; CDR3 protein: ASSIGELANYGYT
D gene: -; V gene: TRBV6-1; CDR3 protein: ASSTIGGDEQF
D gene: -; V gene: TRBV6-1; CDR3 protein: ASSAQRDTDTQY
D gene: TRBD1; V gene: TRBV4-1; CDR3 protein: ASSQQGVRGTQY
D gene: TRBD1; V gene: TRBV29-1; CDR3 protein: SALRDRGTDTQY
D gene: TRBD1; V gene: TRBV27; CDR3 protein: ASSRDRGYYGYT
D gene: TRBD1; V gene: TRBV6-1; CDR3 protein: ASSEGDRRSYEQY
D gene: TRBD2; V gene: TRBV19; CDR3 protein: ASSWTSGAQY
D gene: -; V gene: TRBV30; CDR3 protein: AGNTVDNSPLH
D gene: TRBD2; V gene: TRBV6-5; CDR3 protein: ASSYSMTSQQF
D gene: TRBD2; V gene: TRBV5-6; CDR3 protein: ASSFSGRGTGELF
D gene: -; V gene: TRBV6-5; CDR3 protein: ASSPPGGFEAQY
D gene: -; V gene: TRBV19; CDR3 protein: ASSVSGLGSYNEQF
D gene: TRBD2; V gene: TRBV29-1; CDR3 protein: SVEERTSGYNEQF
D gene: -; V gene: TRBV28; CDR3 protein: ASSFWQASSGANVLT
D gene: TRBD2; V gene: TRBV28; CDR3 protein: ASSPAGGGGYNEQF
D gene: TRBD1; V gene: TRBV7-9; CDR3 protein: ASSLDISGQGDEQY
D gene: -; V gene: TRBV11-3; CDR3 protein: ASSFLTDPSELF
D gene: -; V gene: TRBV4-3; CDR3 protein: ASSQDSTYEQY
D gene: -; V gene: TRBV6-6; CDR3 protein: ASSYNRANQPQH
D gene: TRBD1; V gene: TRBV2; CDR3 protein: ASSDWDRGSYEQY
D gene: -; V gene: TRBV2; CDR3 protein: ASSLYLVGAQNSPLH
D gene: TRBD1; V gene: TRBV27; CDR3 protein: ASRRQGYGYT
D gene: TRBD1; V gene: TRBV4-1; CDR3 protein: ASSQDWGTDTTGNTIY
D gene: TRBD2; V gene: TRBV6-6; CDR3 protein: ASSLRTSDPQY
D gene: TRBD2; V gene: TRBV27; CDR3 protein: ASTLAGEGYNEQF
D gene: -; V gene: TRBV11-2; CDR3 protein: ASSLFQVSTEAF
D gene: TRBD2; V gene: TRBV19; CDR3 protein: ASRIMSSGRSNEQF
D gene: -; V gene: TRBV7-3; CDR3 protein: ASSAGFSTDTQY
D gene: -; V gene: TRBV4-1; CDR3 protein: ASSQWTGTDTQY
D gene: -; V gene: TRBV7-8; CDR3 protein: ASSLGTSRPLH
D gene: -; V gene: TRBV10-3; CDR3 protein: AISEVRGAYEQY
D gene: TRBD1; V gene: TRBV14; CDR3 protein: ASSQDFGTGQETQY
D gene: TRBD2; V gene: TRBV7-9; CDR3 protein: SSSYPSGTSSYEQY
D gene: TRBD1; V gene: TRBV4-2; CDR3 protein: ASSPGQADQPQH
D gene: -; V gene: TRBV10-1; CDR3 protein: ASSESSTNGYP
D gene: -; V gene: TRBV27; CDR3 protein: ASSLKNRVPPGELF
D gene: -; V gene: TRBV7-9; CDR3 protein: ASSGQLNTEAF
D gene: TRBD2; V gene: TRBV10-1; CDR3 protein: ASRPILAGEGDTQY
D gene: -; V gene: TRBV30; CDR3 protein: AWTAGRSYEQY
D gene: TRBD1; V gene: TRBV4-1; CDR3 protein: ASSQVGTANSGANVLT
D gene: -; V gene: TRBV5-6; CDR3 protein: ASSPGLGTTNEKLF
D gene: -; V gene: TRBV15; CDR3 protein: ATSIVGRRGDGYT
D gene: -; V gene: TRBV7-9; CDR3 protein: ASSQTGTGVPGANVLT
D gene: TRBD1; V gene: TRBV6-1; CDR3 protein: ASSEGRGIGGELF
D gene: -; V gene: TRBV6-1; CDR3 protein: ASSETRAQQGYGYT
D gene: -; V gene: TRBV7-9; CDR3 protein: ASSLAGDGYT
D gene: -; V gene: TRBV19; CDR3 protein: ASSTVAGADHYYEQY
D gene: TRBD1; V gene: TRBV19; CDR3 protein: ASSPQRTGGNTEAF
D gene: TRBD1; V gene: TRBV5-6; CDR3 protein: ASRSTGWSYEQY
D gene: -; V gene: TRBV2; CDR3 protein: ASSLFPPARPGNTIY
D gene: -; V gene: TRBV10-3; CDR3 protein: AISEGDFTEAF
D gene: TRBD2; V gene: TRBV18; CDR3 protein: ASSPSGRNEQY